This T cell receptor beta chain comes out of a study of beta chain features in type 1 diabetes. Reverse transcribing all isolated RNA meant expressed TCRB transcripts were sequenced. Read counts averaged approximately 3.3 million for samples of naive, central memory and regulatory T cells. This table comes from immunoSEQ multiplex PCR, and its TCRdb copy is limited to in-frame clones, with some not included. The sample contains over 150,000 clones, roughly 8% of which appear only once. Study-wide results and caveats: Sequencing from cDNA could over-represent high-TCR-expressing cells. Among all four CD4+ subsets, Type 1 diabetes patients had TCRB CDR3s that were moderately but significantly shorter.

There are a few counts of this clone. Its antigen is unknown. V was pared by 4 bases and J by 0 bases, with 3 bases of the junction left unmatched. The CDR3 runs 15 residues. Germline-derived CDR1 and CDR2 are SGHRS and YFSETQ. The V and J genes are TRBV5-1 and TRBJ2-2; 7 bases fit TRBD1. Input material: central memory CD4+ T cells from blood. The clonotype was recovered from a woman aged 40 to 50 with type 1 diabetes. CDR3 bases: TGCGCCAGCAGCAAAGGGACAGCGAACACCGGGGAGCTGTTTTTT. Its translation: CASSKGTANTGELFF.